This T cell receptor beta chain was observed in a study of T-cell memory formation after mild COVID-19. Looking at the study overall: Clusters were largely donor specific.

Using constant-segment primers, 5'RACE produced TCR alpha and TCR beta cDNA libraries carrying sample barcodes and UMIs. Via MiXCR, TCRdb re-called the 5' RACE reads, giving one row per CDR3 protein. The sample holds under 200,000 distinct CDR3 sequences, 10% to 15% seen once. This clonotype was seen a few times. Sequences were obtained from PBMCs or a T cell subset sorted from them (not recorded which). This TCR was recovered from a man younger than 35 who had mild COVID-19 (a few samples of this study predate the infection). Cell type and time point are not known.

The CDR3 protein is CASSDWGYGYTF. The CDR3 DNA reads as TGTGCCAGCAGCGACTGGGGGTATGGCTACACCTTC. The V call is TRBV25-1, the J call TRBJ1-2, with a weak D call TRBD1 (5 bases). The V and J ends lost 6 bases and 5 bases respectively, with 10 bases between them. The CDR3 is 12 residues long. The germline CDR1 and CDR2 sequences are MGHDK and SYGVNS.